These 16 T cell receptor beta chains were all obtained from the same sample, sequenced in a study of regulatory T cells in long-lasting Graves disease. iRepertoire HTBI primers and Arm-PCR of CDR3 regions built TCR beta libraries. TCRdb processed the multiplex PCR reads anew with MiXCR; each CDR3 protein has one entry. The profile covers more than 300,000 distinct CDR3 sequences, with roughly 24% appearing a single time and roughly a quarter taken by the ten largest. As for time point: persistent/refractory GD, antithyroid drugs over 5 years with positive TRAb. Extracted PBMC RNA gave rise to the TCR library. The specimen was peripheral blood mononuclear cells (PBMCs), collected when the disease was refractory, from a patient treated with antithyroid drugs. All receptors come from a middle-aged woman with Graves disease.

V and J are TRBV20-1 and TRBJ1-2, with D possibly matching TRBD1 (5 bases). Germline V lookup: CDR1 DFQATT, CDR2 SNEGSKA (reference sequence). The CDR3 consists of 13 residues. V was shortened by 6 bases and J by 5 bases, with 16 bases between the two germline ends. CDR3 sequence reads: CSATSIQGYGYTF. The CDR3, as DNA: TGCAGTGCCACCTCTATCCAGGGATATGGCTACACCTTC.

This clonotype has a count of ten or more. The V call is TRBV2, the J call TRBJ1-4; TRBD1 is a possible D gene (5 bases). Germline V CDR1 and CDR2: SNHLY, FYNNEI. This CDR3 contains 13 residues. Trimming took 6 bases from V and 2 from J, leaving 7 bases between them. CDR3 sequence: CASSRDTNEKLFF. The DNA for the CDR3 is TGTGCCAGCAGCCGGGACACTAATGAAAAACTGTTTTTT.

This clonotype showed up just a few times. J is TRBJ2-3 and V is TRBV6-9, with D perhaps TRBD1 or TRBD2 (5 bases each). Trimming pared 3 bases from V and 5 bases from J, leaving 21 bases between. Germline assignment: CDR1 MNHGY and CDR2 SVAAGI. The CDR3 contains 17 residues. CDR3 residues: CASSYYISRDGRDTQYF. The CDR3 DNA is TGTGCCAGCAGTTACTATATCTCCCGGGACGGGCGAGATACGCAGTATTTT.

The CDR3 loop is CSARVLGYNSPLHF. The CDR3 DNA reads TGCAGTGCTAGAGTGCTTGGGTATAATTCACCCCTCCACTTT. The chain has TRBV20-1 and TRBJ1-6; unclear D gene. Trimming left V 1 base short and J 4 bases short, with 8 bases between. Germline lookup yields CDR1 DFQATT and CDR2 SNEGSKA (reference sequence). The CDR3 length is 14 residues.

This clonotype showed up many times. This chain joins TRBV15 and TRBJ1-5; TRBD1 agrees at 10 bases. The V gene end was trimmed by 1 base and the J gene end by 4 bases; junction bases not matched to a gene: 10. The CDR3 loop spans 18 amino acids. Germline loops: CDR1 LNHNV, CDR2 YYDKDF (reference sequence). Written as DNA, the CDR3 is TGTGCCACCAGCAGAGGGAGGACAGGGGGAATTGGGAATCAGCCCCAGCATTTT. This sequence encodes CATSRGRTGGIGNQPQHF.

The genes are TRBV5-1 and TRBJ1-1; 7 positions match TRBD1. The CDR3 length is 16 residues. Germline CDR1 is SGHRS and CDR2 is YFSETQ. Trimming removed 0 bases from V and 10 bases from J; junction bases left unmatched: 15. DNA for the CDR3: TGCGCCAGCAGCTTGGCCTCGGGACAGCCGCCCCGGGGAGCTTTCTTT. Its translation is CASSLASGQPPRGAFF.

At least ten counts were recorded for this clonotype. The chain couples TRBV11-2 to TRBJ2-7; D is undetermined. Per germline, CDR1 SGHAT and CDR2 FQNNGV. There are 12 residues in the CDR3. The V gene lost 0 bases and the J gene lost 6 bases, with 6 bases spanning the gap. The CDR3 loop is CASSLDNREQYF. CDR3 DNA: TGTGCCAGCAGCTTAGATAATCGCGAGCAGTACTTC.

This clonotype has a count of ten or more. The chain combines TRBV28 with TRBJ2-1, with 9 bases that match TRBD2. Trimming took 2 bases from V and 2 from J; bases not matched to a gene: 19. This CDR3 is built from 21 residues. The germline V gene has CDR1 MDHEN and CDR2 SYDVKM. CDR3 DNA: TGTGCCAGCAGTTTAGCCGGCGGTTCGCGGGGGGGGCTCGGGGCCTACAATGAGCAGTTCTTC. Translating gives CASSLAGGSRGGLGAYNEQFF.

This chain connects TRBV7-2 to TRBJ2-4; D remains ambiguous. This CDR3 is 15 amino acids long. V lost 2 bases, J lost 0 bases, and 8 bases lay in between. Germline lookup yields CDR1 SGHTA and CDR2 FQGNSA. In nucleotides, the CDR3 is TGTGCCAGCAGCTTATGGGCAGGAGCCAAAAACATTCAGTACTTC. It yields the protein CASSLWAGAKNIQYF.

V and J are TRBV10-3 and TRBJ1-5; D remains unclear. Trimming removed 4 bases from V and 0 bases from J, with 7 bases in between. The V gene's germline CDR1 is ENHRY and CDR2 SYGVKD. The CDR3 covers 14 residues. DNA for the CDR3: TGTGCCATCAGTGGCAGAAATAGCAATCAGCCCCAGCATTTT. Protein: CAISGRNSNQPQHF.

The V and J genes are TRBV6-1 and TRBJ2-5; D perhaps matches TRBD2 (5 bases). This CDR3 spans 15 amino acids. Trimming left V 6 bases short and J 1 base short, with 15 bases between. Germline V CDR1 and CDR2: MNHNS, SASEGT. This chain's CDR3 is CASRTPGDVQETQYF. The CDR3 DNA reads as TGTGCCAGCAGAACCCCCGGGGATGTCCAAGAGACCCAGTACTTC.

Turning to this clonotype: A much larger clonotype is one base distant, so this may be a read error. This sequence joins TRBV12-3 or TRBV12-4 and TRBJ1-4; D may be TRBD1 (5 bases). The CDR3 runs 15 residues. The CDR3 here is CASRWTGPGNEKLLF. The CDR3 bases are TGTGCCAGCAGGTGGACCGGGCCAGGGAATGAAAAACTGCTTTTT.

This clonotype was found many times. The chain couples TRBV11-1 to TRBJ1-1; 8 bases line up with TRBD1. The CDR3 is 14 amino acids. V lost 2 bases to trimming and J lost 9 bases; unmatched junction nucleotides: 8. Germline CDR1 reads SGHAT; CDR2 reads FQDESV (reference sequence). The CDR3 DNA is TGTGCCAGCAGCTTAAGACAGGGGACGCCGAAAGCTTTCTTT. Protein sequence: CASSLRQGTPKAFF. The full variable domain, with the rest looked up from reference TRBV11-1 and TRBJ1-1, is EAEVAQSPRYKITEKSQAVAFWCDPISGHATLYWYRQILGQGPELLVQFQDESVVDDSQLPKDRFSAERLKGVDSTLKIQPAELGDSAMYLCASSLRQGTPKAFFGQGTRLTVV.

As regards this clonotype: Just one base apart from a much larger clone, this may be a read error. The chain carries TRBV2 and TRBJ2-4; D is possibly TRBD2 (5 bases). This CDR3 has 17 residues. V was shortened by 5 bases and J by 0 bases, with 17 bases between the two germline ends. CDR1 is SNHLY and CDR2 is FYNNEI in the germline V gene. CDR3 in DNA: TGTGCCAGCAGTACTTACGAGACTACCTTAGCCAAAAACATTCAGTACTTC. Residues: CASSTYETTLAKNIQYF.

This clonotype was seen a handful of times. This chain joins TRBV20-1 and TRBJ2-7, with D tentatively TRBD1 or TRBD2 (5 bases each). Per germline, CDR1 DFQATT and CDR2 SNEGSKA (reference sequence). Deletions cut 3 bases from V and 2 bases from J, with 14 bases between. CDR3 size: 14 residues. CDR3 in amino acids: CSARGLHGAYEQYF. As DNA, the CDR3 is TGCAGTGCTAGGGGGCTCCACGGGGCCTACGAGCAGTACTTC.

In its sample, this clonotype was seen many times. CDR3 nucleotides: TGTGCCAGCAGCTCGGGAGAAAATGAAAAACTGTTTTTT. It codes for CASSSGENEKLFF. V and J are TRBV11-2 and TRBJ1-4; D is unresolved. CDR1 and CDR2 from the germline V gene are SGHAT and FQNNGV. CDR3 length: 13 amino acids. Trimming shortened V by 4 bases and J by 5 bases, and 8 bases separated the two germline ends.